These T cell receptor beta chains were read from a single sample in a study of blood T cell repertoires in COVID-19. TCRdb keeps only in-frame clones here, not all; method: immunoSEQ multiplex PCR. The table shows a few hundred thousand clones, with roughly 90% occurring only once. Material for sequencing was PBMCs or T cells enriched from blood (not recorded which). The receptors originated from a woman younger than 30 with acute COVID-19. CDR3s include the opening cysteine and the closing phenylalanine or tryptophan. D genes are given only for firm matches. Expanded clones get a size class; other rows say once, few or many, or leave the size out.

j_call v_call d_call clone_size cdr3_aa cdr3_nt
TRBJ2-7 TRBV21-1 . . CASDRGLAGVYEQYF TGTGCCAGCGACAGGGGACTAGCGGGAGTCTACGAGCAGTACTTC
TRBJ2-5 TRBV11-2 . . CASSLGSGLETQYF TGTGCCAGCAGCTTAGGATCCGGGTTGGAGACCCAGTACTTC
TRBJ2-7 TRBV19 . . CASAGTSQGGEQYF TGTGCCAGTGCCGGGACTTCCCAAGGCGGCGAGCAGTACTTC
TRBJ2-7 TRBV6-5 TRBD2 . CASSYGLALEQYF TGTGCCAGCAGTTACGGACTAGCGCTGGAGCAGTACTTC
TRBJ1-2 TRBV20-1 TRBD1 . CSASNRGYGYTF TGCAGTGCTAGTAACAGGGGTTATGGCTACACCTTC
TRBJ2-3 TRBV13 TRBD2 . CASSLGPGLAGRTDTQYF TGTGCCAGCAGCTTAGGGCCGGGACTAGCGGGGCGCACAGATACGCAGTATTTT
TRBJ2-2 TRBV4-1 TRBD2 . CASSPASGRGTGELFF TGCGCCAGCAGCCCAGCTAGCGGAAGGGGCACCGGGGAGCTGTTTTTT
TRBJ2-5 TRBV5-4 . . CASSYQTQETQYF TGTGCCAGCAGCTACCAGACTCAAGAGACCCAGTACTTC
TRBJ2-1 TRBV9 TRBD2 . CASSVGLAGGNEQFF TGTGCCAGCAGCGTGGGACTAGCGGGAGGGAATGAGCAGTTCTTC
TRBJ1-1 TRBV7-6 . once CASSLGMGGSEAFF TGTGCCAGCAGCCTAGGCATGGGAGGCTCTGAAGCTTTCTTT
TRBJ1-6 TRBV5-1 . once CASRPPQQGWNNSPLHF TGCGCCAGCAGACCCCCCCAACAGGGATGGAATAATTCACCCCTCCACTTT
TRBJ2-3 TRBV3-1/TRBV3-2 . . CASSQDMDYSDTQYF TGTGCCAGCAGCCAAGATATGGACTACTCTGATACGCAGTATTTT
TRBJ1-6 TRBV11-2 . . CASSGTTGNSPLHF TGTGCCAGCAGCGGTACGACAGGCAATTCACCCCTCCACTTT
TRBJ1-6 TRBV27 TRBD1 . CASGTGTANSPLHF TGTGCCAGCGGAACCGGGACAGCCAATTCACCCCTCCACTTT
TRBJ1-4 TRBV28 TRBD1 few CASSQLTGRNEKLFF TGTGCCAGCAGTCAACTGACAGGGAGAAATGAAAAACTGTTTTTT
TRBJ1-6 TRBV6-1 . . CASSARGRTGGNSPLHF TGTGCCAGCAGTGCCCGAGGGAGGACCGGGGGTAATTCACCCCTCCACTTT